The 15 T cell receptor beta chains below were found in one sample sequenced in a study of STAT3 mutations in large granular lymphocyte leukemia. Notes on the study in general: In T-cell large granular lymphocyte leukemia, about half of patients showed multiple immunodominant subclonotypes.

Method: immunoSEQ multiplex PCR; TCRdb's copy keeps in-frame clones and lacks some. The table includes around 3,700 clones, 74% detected once. Antigen specificity for these receptors is unknown. Sample: peripheral blood mononuclear cells. Source of these receptors: a man aged 55-75 years with T-cell large granular lymphocyte leukemia. Some clones in this sample may be carry-over from other donors' samples.

The chain combines TRBV5-1 with TRBJ2-1; TRBD2 matches at 11 bases. V shed 3 bases and J 7 bases; nucleotides not matched to a gene: 15. This CDR3 has 18 amino acids. Germline CDR1 SGHRS, CDR2 YFSETQ. This chain's CDR3 is CASSSAPLLAGARNEQFF. In DNA form, the CDR3 reads TGCGCCAGCAGCTCAGCCCCTCTACTAGCGGGAGCAAGAAATGAGCAGTTCTTC.

This chain uses TRBV14 with TRBJ2-7; D gene ambiguous. V lost 2 bases to trimming and J lost 0 bases, with 23 bases between them. Germline CDR1 reads SGHDN; CDR2 reads FVKESK. CDR3 length equals 19 residues. The CDR3 DNA reads TGTGCCAGCAGCCAAAGAACAAACTTAGGACCCTACTTCTCCTACGAGCAGTACTTC. Encoded protein: CASSQRTNLGPYFSYEQYF.

CDR3 protein: CASSGRGVADNEQFF. The DNA for the CDR3 is TGTGCCAGCAGCGGGAGGGGGGTAGCGGACAATGAGCAGTTCTTC. The chain uses TRBV7-9 and TRBJ2-1; D is possibly TRBD2 (7 bases). Germline V gene data show CDR1 as SEHNR and CDR2 as FQNEAQ (reference sequence). V lost 5 bases and J 5 bases, leaving 16 bases between the germline ends. The CDR3 loop spans 15 amino acids.

This chain links TRBV5-1 with TRBJ2-3; D ambiguous. CDR1 is SGHRS and CDR2 is YFSETQ in the germline V gene. V lost 2 bases, J lost 0 bases, and 4 bases lay in between. This CDR3 spans 13 amino acids. CDR3 sequence reads: CASSFDSTDTQYF. CDR3 nucleotide sequence: TGCGCCAGCAGCTTCGACAGCACAGATACGCAGTATTTT.

Note on this clone: Its ends do not fully match the called genes, so a read error is possible. The chain is built from TRBV29-1 and TRBJ1-2, with 9 bases lining up with TRBD1. CDR1 is SQVTM, CDR2 ANQGSEA, per germline. The CDR3 has 14 amino acids. CDR3 protein: CSVEDRGKGHGYTF. CDR3 sequence (DNA): TGCAGCGTGGAAGACAGGGGGAAAGGTCATGGCTACACCTTC. The entire variable domain, with the rest obtained from reference TRBV29-1 and TRBJ1-2, is as follows: SAVISQKPSRDICQRGTSLTIQCQVDSQVTMMFWYRQQPGQSLTLIATANQGSEATYESGFVIDKFPISRPNLTFSTLTVSNMSPEDSSIYLCSVEDRGKGHGYTFGSGTRLTVV.

This sequence joins TRBV2 and TRBJ1-5; D gene unclear. The length of the CDR3 is 15 residues. The V and J ends lost 4 bases and 4 bases respectively, with 14 bases between them. Germline CDR1 reads SNHLY; CDR2 reads FYNNEI. The CDR3 bases are TGTGCCAGCAGTGCAACCGTAGGAGGTAATCAGCCCCAGCATTTT. This codes for CASSATVGGNQPQHF.

The gene calls are TRBV5-1 and TRBJ1-2; possible D gene TRBD1, 6 bases. The CDR3 extends over 17 amino acids. Germline CDR1 SGHRS, CDR2 YFSETQ. The V end lost 4 bases, the J end lost 4 bases, and 23 bases lay between the germline ends. The CDR3 sequence is CASSPSPLTRGFYGYTF. The DNA of the CDR3 is TGCGCCAGCAGCCCTTCTCCCCTCACCAGGGGTTTCTATGGCTACACCTTC.

This chain joins TRBV7-9 and TRBJ2-1; D gene ambiguous. The germline CDR1 and CDR2 sequences are SEHNR and FQNEAQ (reference sequence). This CDR3 is built from 13 residues. V shed 2 bases and J shed 3 bases, with 5 bases lying between them. This CDR3 reads CASSLPNYNEQFF. As DNA, the CDR3 is TGTGCCAGCAGCTTACCGAACTACAATGAGCAGTTCTTC. The complete variable domain, with remaining parts taken from reference TRBV7-9 and TRBJ2-1, reads DTGVSQNPRHKITKRGQNVTFRCDPISEHNRLYWYRQTLGQGPEFLTYFQNEAQLEKSRLLSDRFSAERPKGSFSTLEIQRTEQGDSAMYLCASSLPNYNEQFFGPGTRLTVL.

The V gene is TRBV29-1, the J gene TRBJ1-4, with D possibly matching TRBD1 (6 bases). Germline CDR1 is SQVTM and CDR2 is ANQGSEA. The CDR3 extends over 13 amino acids. Trimming stripped 5 bases from V and 6 bases from J, with 13 bases between. CDR3 sequence (DNA): TGCAGCGTTAGAAATGGACAGTATGAAAAACTGTTTTTT. As protein: CSVRNGQYEKLFF.

The chain recombines TRBV5-4 with TRBJ2-4; perhaps TRBD2 as D (6 bases). CDR3 size: 14 residues. Germline CDR1 is SGHNT and CDR2 is YYREEE (reference sequence). V gave up 4 bases and J gave up 3 bases, with 11 bases separating them. This CDR3 is CASSLGSGKNIQYF. DNA for the CDR3: TGTGCCAGCAGCCTTGGTAGCGGCAAAAACATTCAGTACTTC.

This clone has a handful of counts. The genes are TRBV6-1 and TRBJ2-7, with D perhaps matching TRBD2 (5 bases). Per germline, CDR1 MNHNS and CDR2 SASEGT. The CDR3 is 14 residues long. V lost 7 bases, J lost 2 bases, and 15 bases lay in between. The chain's CDR3 is CASTPTGITYEQYF. The CDR3 nucleotides are TGTGCCAGCACCCCCACGGGAATTACCTACGAGCAGTACTTC.

This chain links TRBV5-1 with TRBJ2-2, with TRBD2 matching over 13 bases. There are 15 residues in the CDR3. Germline CDR1 SGHRS, CDR2 YFSETQ. V was clipped by 3 bases and J by 7 bases; unmatched bases: 3. The DNA of the CDR3 is TGCGCCAGCAGCTCGGGACTAGCGGGAATCGGGGAGCTGTTTTTT. Its translation: CASSSGLAGIGELFF.

Concerning this clone: The sample carries other DNA sequences with the same CDR3. The chain couples TRBV30 to TRBJ2-6; D tentatively reads TRBD1 or TRBD2 (5 bases each). V dropped 2 bases and J dropped 0 bases, with 8 bases sitting between them. This CDR3 has 15 amino acids. CDR1 is GTSNPN, CDR2 SVGIG, per germline (reference sequence). The CDR3 region has the DNA TGTGCCTGGAGTAGGGGAGTCTCTGGGGCCAACGTCCTGACTTTC. Its translation: CAWSRGVSGANVLTF.

The gene calls are TRBV5-4 and TRBJ2-1; D may be TRBD2 (5 bases). The CDR3 runs to 14 residues. V lost 4 bases, J lost 3 bases, and 11 bases lay in between. CDR1 is SGHNT, CDR2 YYREEE, per germline (reference sequence). For the CDR3, the DNA is TGTGCCAGCAGCCTTAGCGAGAGCTACAATGAGCAGTTCTTC. This sequence encodes CASSLSESYNEQFF.

The chain is built from TRBV18 and TRBJ1-4; D remains unclear. CDR1 is KGHSH, CDR2 LQKENI, per germline. The CDR3 is made up of 15 amino acids. V lost 2 bases and J lost 3, with 10 bases in between. CDR3 sequence: CASSPGPGSNEKLFF. For the CDR3, the DNA is TGTGCCAGCTCACCAGGGCCGGGTTCTAATGAAAAACTGTTTTTT.